What follows are 25 T cell receptor beta chains derived from one specimen sequenced in a study of T cells in Graves' hyperthyroidism and ophthalmopathy (dated by TCRdb to the late 2010s). Libraries came from multiplex PCR. Sequencer: Illumina HiSeq 2000. TCR beta CDR3 regions were amplified from RNA transcripts. The TCR CDR3 was subjected to a first round of RT-PCR using the HTBI primer set and the Qiagen OneStep RT-PCR kit. TCRdb took the public reads, trimmed them with fastp at Q25, ran MiXCR for clone calling and kept in-frame beta chains. A single entry per CDR3 protein holds the most common genes and DNA from its merged rows. The sample includes about 380,000 distinct CDR3 sequences, with roughly 15% observed a single time. The top ten clonotypes cover around 20% of the sample. Sequenced input: blood. All receptors come from a woman in her 30s with Graves' ophthalmopathy.

At least ten counts were recorded for this clonotype. J is TRBJ2-1 and V is TRBV4-1, with D unclear. CDR3 length: 15 amino acids. Germline V gene data show CDR1 as MGHRA and CDR2 as YSYEKL. Trimming took 1 base from V and 4 from J, leaving 11 bases between them. DNA of the CDR3: TGCGCCAGCAGCCAAGGCTGGGGTATTTACAATGAGCAGTTCTTC. This codes for CASSQGWGIYNEQFF.

This clonotype was seen a few times. This rearrangement joins TRBV6-5 to TRBJ1-1; weak D call: TRBD1 (6 bases). Germline CDR1 reads MNHEY; CDR2 reads SVGAGI. The V and J ends lost 2 bases and 4 bases respectively, with 11 bases between them. The CDR3 totals 14 residues. In nucleotides, the CDR3 is TGTGCCAGCAGTTACGAGGGGGGTGGCACTGAAGCTTTCTTT. This gives the protein CASSYEGGGTEAFF.

Many counts were recorded for this clonotype. The chain uses TRBV12-3 or TRBV12-4 and TRBJ1-1, with 10 bases aligning to TRBD1. The CDR3 extends over 13 amino acids. V lost 6 bases to trimming and J lost 11 bases; unmatched junction nucleotides: 9. CDR3 protein: CASRRPGQGSAFF. CDR3 nucleotides: TGTGCCAGCAGACGACCGGGACAGGGGTCTGCTTTCTTT.

This clonotype was detected many times. The chain carries TRBV7-3 and TRBJ2-5, with D unresolved. Trimming removed 3 bases from V and 5 bases from J, with 10 bases in between. The CDR3 runs to 13 residues. From germline, CDR1 is SGHTA and CDR2 FQGTGA. CDR3: CASSFSLDETQYF. The CDR3 DNA sequence: TGTGCCAGCAGCTTTTCGCTAGACGAGACCCAGTACTTC. Looking up the rest from reference TRBV7-3 and TRBJ2-5 gives the full variable domain: GAGVSQTPSNKVTEKGKYVELRCDPISGHTALYWYRQSLGQGPEFLIYFQGTGAADDSGLPNDRFFAVRPEGSVSTLKIQRTERGDSAVYLCASSFSLDETQYFGPGTRLLVL.

This clonotype was observed at least ten times. The chain is built from TRBV2 and TRBJ2-5; 9 nucleotides align to TRBD2. This CDR3 spans 13 amino acids. Trimming removed 7 bases from V and 5 bases from J; junction bases left unmatched: 5. Germline CDR1 SNHLY, CDR2 FYNNEI. The chain's CDR3 is CASMYSGGETQYF. The CDR3 DNA follows: TGTGCCAGCATGTACAGCGGGGGGGAGACCCAGTACTTC.

This clonotype was seen ten or more times. The V gene is TRBV12-3 or TRBV12-4, the J gene TRBJ1-1; D gene uncertain. Trimming took 5 bases from V and 0 from J, leaving 10 bases between them. CDR3 length: 14 residues. The CDR3 region has the DNA TGTGCCAGCAGTGTCGGGAAGATGAACACTGAAGCTTTCTTT. Amino acids: CASSVGKMNTEAFF.

This clonotype showed up many times. The chain joins TRBV28 to TRBJ1-2; TRBD1 matches 8 bases. The CDR3 covers 14 residues. The germline gives CDR1 MDHEN, CDR2 SYDVKM. V shed 5 bases, J shed 14 bases, and the junction held 16 bases outside the gene matches. The CDR3 region is CASSGSGQANRQTF. CDR3 coding DNA: TGTGCCAGCAGTGGATCGGGACAGGCGAACCGGCAGACCTTC.

This clonotype came up many times. The chain couples TRBV6-1 to TRBJ2-7, with 7 bases fitting TRBD1. CDR1 is MNHNS and CDR2 is SASEGT in the germline V gene. This CDR3 has 15 residues. J gave up 2 bases and V 2 bases, and 6 bases lay outside the gene matches. CDR3 in DNA: TGTGCCAGCAGTGAACTTGGACAGGTCGCCTACGAGCAGTACTTC. Its protein product is CASSELGQVAYEQYF.

This clonotype was found many times. The rearrangement joins TRBV6-1 to TRBJ1-1; D ambiguous. The CDR3 contains 16 residues. V lost 10 bases and J lost 4, with 25 bases in between. The V gene's germline CDR1 is MNHNS and CDR2 SASEGT. The CDR3 here is CATSKKEARRGTEAFF. For the CDR3, the DNA is TGTGCCACCTCGAAAAAGGAGGCGCGGCGAGGCACTGAAGCTTTCTTT.

This clonotype was seen a handful of times. The gene calls are TRBV4-1 and TRBJ1-6; no clear D. Trimming took 1 base from V and 0 from J, leaving 7 bases between them. Germline CDR1 MGHRA, CDR2 YSYEKL. CDR3 length: 16 residues. The CDR3 loop reads CASSQVRHSYNSPLHF. The CDR3 coding sequence is TGCGCCAGCAGCCAAGTTCGGCACTCCTATAATTCACCCCTCCACTTT.

This chain links TRBV11-1 with TRBJ1-2; the match to TRBD1 covers 9 bases. The J segment lost 2 bases and the V segment lost 6 bases, leaving 4 bases of the junction unmatched. CDR1 is SGHAT and CDR2 is FQDESV in the germline V gene (reference sequence). The CDR3 loop spans 14 amino acids. The CDR3 protein is CASRGTGPNYGYTF. The DNA for the CDR3 is TGTGCCAGCAGGGGGACAGGGCCAAACTATGGCTACACCTTC.

This clonotype was seen at least ten times. The chain is built from TRBV10-3 and TRBJ2-5, with 10 bases fitting TRBD1. The CDR3 is 17 amino acids. The germline CDR1 and CDR2 sequences are ENHRY and SYGVKD. The junction had 9 bases not matched to a gene; V was cut back by 3 bases and J by 2 bases. The CDR3 region is CAISDRTGTGDQETQYF. In DNA, the CDR3 is TGTGCCATCAGTGATCGCACCGGGACAGGGGATCAAGAGACCCAGTACTTC.

This sequence joins TRBV2 and TRBJ2-7, with unresolved D. Germline lookup yields CDR1 SNHLY and CDR2 FYNNEI. CDR3 length: 12 amino acids. With 4 bases removed from V and 4 bases from J, the gap between germline ends came to 8 bases. The CDR3 DNA is TGTGCCAGCAGTGCCCGATATTACGAGCAGTACTTC. Translated, it gives CASSARYYEQYF.

This clonotype was seen many times. V gene TRBV6-1 combines with J gene TRBJ2-2, with D possibly matching TRBD2 (5 bases). CDR3 size: 17 residues. V was trimmed by 3 bases and J by 6 bases, leaving 20 bases between them. From germline, CDR1 is MNHNS and CDR2 SASEGT. The CDR3 DNA reads TGTGCCAGCAGTGAGCGACAAATAGAATCGAGGGCCGGGGAGCTGTTTTTT. This encodes CASSERQIESRAGELFF.

This clonotype was found many times. This chain connects TRBV3-1 to TRBJ1-4; maybe TRBD1 (5 bases). Germline loops: CDR1 LGHDT, CDR2 YNNKEL (reference sequence). CDR3 size: 22 residues. The V end was cut by 0 bases, the J end by 0 bases, with 26 bases between. CDR3 DNA sequence: TGTGCCAGCAGCCAAGAGCTGCCCGGGGGACGGGGCATGGCCTCAACTAATGAAAAACTGTTTTTT. It codes for CASSQELPGGRGMASTNEKLFF.

This clonotype was observed a handful of times. This chain links TRBV3-1 with TRBJ1-4; tentative D call: TRBD1 (6 bases). The CDR3 has 15 amino acids. The V gene's germline CDR1 is LGHDT and CDR2 YNNKEL (reference sequence). Trimming removed 2 bases from V and 4 bases from J, with 11 bases in between. DNA for the CDR3: TGTGCCAGCAGCCAATTGGACAGACTTAATGAAAAACTGTTTTTT. This gives the protein CASSQLDRLNEKLFF. Full variable domain (remainder filled in from reference TRBV3-1 and TRBJ1-4): DTAVSQTPKYLVTQMGNDKSIKCEQNLGHDTMYWYKQDSKKFLKIMFSYNNKELIINETVPNRFSPKSPDKAHLNLHINSLELGDSAVYFCASSQLDRLNEKLFFGSGTQLSVL.

The genes are TRBV7-2 and TRBJ2-7, with 7 bases that match TRBD2. Germline V lookup: CDR1 SGHTA, CDR2 FQGNSA. V was pared by 5 bases and J by 6 bases, with 10 bases of the junction left unmatched. This CDR3 comprises 14 residues. The CDR3 region is CTSSRTREAAEQYF. Here the CDR3 DNA reads TGTACCAGCAGCCGGACTAGAGAGGCCGCCGAGCAGTACTTC.

Ten or more counts support this clonotype. The rearrangement links TRBV28 to TRBJ2-2; tentatively, D is TRBD1 or TRBD2 (5 bases each). This CDR3 is built from 15 residues. V was clipped by 7 bases and J by 5 bases, with 17 bases between them. Germline values: CDR1 MDHEN, CDR2 SYDVKM. The CDR3 is CASITRDGVTGELFF. CDR3 nucleotides: TGTGCCAGCATTACCCGGGACGGAGTAACCGGGGAGCTGTTTTTT.

In regard to this clonotype: This could be a read error, since a much larger clone is one nucleotide away. The chain combines TRBV11-3 with TRBJ1-4, with D unclear. This CDR3 contains 15 residues. Germline V lookup: CDR1 SGHNT, CDR2 YENEEA. With 1 base removed from V and 5 bases from J, the gap between germline ends came to 11 bases. CDR3 loop: CASSLGRDTNEKLFF. CDR3 nucleotide sequence: TGTGCCAGCAGCTTAGGCCGGGATACGAATGAAAAACTGTTTTTT.

V gene TRBV2 combines with J gene TRBJ2-7; TRBD1 matches 10 bases. The CDR3 totals 13 residues. The junction had 6 bases not matched to a gene; V was cut back by 4 bases and J by 9 bases. Per germline, CDR1 SNHLY and CDR2 FYNNEI. The CDR3 here is CASSAGTGVGQYF. The CDR3 coding sequence is TGTGCCAGCAGTGCCGGGACAGGGGTAGGGCAGTACTTC.

The chain employs TRBV7-6 and TRBJ2-5, with D tentatively TRBD2 (6 bases). Trimming took 3 bases from V and 5 from J, leaving 16 bases between them. Germline CDR1 SGHVS, CDR2 FNYEAQ. The CDR3 has 15 amino acids. In DNA, the CDR3 is TGTGCCAGCAGCTTTTTTCGGGGAGGAGGCGAGACCCAGTACTTC. Translation gives CASSFFRGGGETQYF.

This clonotype came up many times. The chain carries TRBV5-1 and TRBJ1-2, with 7 bases matching TRBD1. V lost 4 bases, J lost 3 bases, and 12 bases stayed unmatched. Per the germline V gene, CDR1 is SGHRS and CDR2 is YFSETQ. The length of the CDR3 is 16 residues. CDR3 DNA: TGCGCCAGCAGCCGATATTGGACAGGTCAGGACTATGGCTACACCTTC. It yields the protein CASSRYWTGQDYGYTF.

This clonotype was detected many times. The chain has TRBV2 and TRBJ1-1, with 9 bases that match TRBD1. CDR3 length: 14 residues. The germline gives CDR1 SNHLY, CDR2 FYNNEI. V lost 6 bases and J lost 1; bases outside the gene matches: 3. The CDR3 bases are TGTGCCAGCAGACCACAGGGGGCGAACACTGAAGCTTTCTTT. Its translation: CASRPQGANTEAFF.

This clonotype was picked up a small number of times. A much larger clonotype is one base distant, so this may be a read error. The chain uses TRBV24-1 and TRBJ2-1; TRBD2 matches at 14 bases. The ends lost 2 bases at V and 1 base at J; junction bases unmatched: 9. The CDR3 has 20 amino acids. Germline-derived CDR1 and CDR2 are KGHDR and SFDVKD. CDR3 region: CATSDSRRTSGGLSYNEQFF. CDR3 bases: TGTGCCACCAGTGATTCTAGACGGACTAGCGGGGGGCTATCCTACAATGAGCAGTTCTTC.

Only a few counts were recorded for this clonotype. This chain links TRBV7-9 with TRBJ1-1; D possibly corresponds to TRBD1 (5 bases). Per the germline V gene, CDR1 is SEHNR and CDR2 is FQNEAQ (reference sequence). Between the trimmed V and J ends, which lost 4 bases and 5 bases, there was a span of 20 bases. This CDR3 is built from 16 residues. The CDR3 protein is CASSSPGPPGVTEAFF. The CDR3 DNA follows: TGTGCCAGCAGCTCACCGGGACCCCCGGGTGTAACTGAAGCTTTCTTT.